The clone carrying this T cell receptor (beta chain) was seen a handful of times. Its antigen is not identified. Clones were read by immunoSEQ multiplex PCR, and TCRdb kept only the in-frame ones, dropping some. This table has around 30,000 clones, about three quarters appearing once. The sample comes from a study of vaccination effects on CD4 cells after COVID-19. Looking at the study overall: Every participant took two doses of the BNT162b2 or mRNA-1273 vaccine.

With the ViraFEST assay, the study expanded antigen-specific CD4+ T cells using viral peptide pools, then sequenced them. Culture proceeded for 10 days, and CD4+ T cells were then isolated. PCR showed that the person got SARS-CoV-2 infection at some point between March and December 2020. This clonotype originated in a human donor who had a prior SARS-CoV-2 infection. This material consisted of CD4+ T cells from PBMCs cultured with SARS-CoV-2 spike peptides, taken before COVID-19 vaccination.

The CDR3 nucleotides read TGCGCCAGCAGCTTAGGCGGAATTGGGGGCTACACCTTC. Translated, it gives CASSLGGIGGYTF. This rearrangement joins TRBV5-1 to TRBJ1-2; the D is unclear. Germline lookup yields CDR1 SGHRS and CDR2 YFSETQ. Trimming stripped 2 bases from V and 8 bases from J, with 13 bases between. CDR3 size: 13 residues. The whole variable domain, filled in from reference TRBV5-1 and TRBJ1-2, reads KAGVTQTPRYLIKTRGQQVTLSCSPISGHRSVSWYQQTPGQGLQFLFEYFSETQRNKGNFPGRFSGRQFSNSRSEMNVSTLELGDSALYLCASSLGGIGGYTFGSGTRLTVV.